Below are 25 T cell receptor beta chains sequenced from a single sample in a study of blood T cell repertoires in COVID-19. Only in-frame clones appear in the TCRdb table, and some are missing; sequencing was by immunoSEQ multiplex PCR. The sample has hundreds of thousands of clones; 85% to 90% are singletons. Sequenced sample: PBMCs or T cells enriched from blood (not recorded which). The receptors were sampled from a young man who had recovered from COVID-19.

The V gene is TRBV4-1, the J gene TRBJ2-1; 8 positions match TRBD2. The germline CDR1 and CDR2 sequences are MGHRA and YSYEKL. This CDR3 is built from 17 residues. The V gene end was trimmed by 0 bases and the J gene end by 3 bases; junction bases not matched to a gene: 7. The DNA of the CDR3 is TGCGCCAGCAGCCAAGAGGGGCTAGCGGGTTTCTACAATGAGCAGTTCTTC. It specifies CASSQEGLAGFYNEQFF.

The chain uses TRBV28 and TRBJ2-1, with TRBD2 identical over 13 bases. From germline, CDR1 is MDHEN and CDR2 SYDVKM. The V segment lost 3 bases and the J segment 2 bases; nucleotides outside the gene matches: 1. The CDR3 has 16 residues. This CDR3 reads CASSLGTSGTYNEQFF. The CDR3, as DNA: TGTGCCAGCAGTTTGGGGACTAGCGGGACCTACAATGAGCAGTTCTTC.

This CDR3 reads CASSAGTSGPYNEQFF. Here the CDR3 DNA reads TGTGCCAGCAGCGCCGGGACTAGCGGTCCCTACAATGAGCAGTTCTTC. This chain links TRBV9 with TRBJ2-1; 11 bases match TRBD2. J was trimmed by 2 bases and V by 3 bases; bases with no gene match: 4. CDR3 length: 16 residues. Germline V lookup: CDR1 SGDLS, CDR2 YYNGEE.

The sample holds one count of this clone. This chain connects TRBV7-2 to TRBJ2-3, with TRBD2 matching over 10 bases. With 5 bases clipped from V and 4 bases from J, the junction kept 6 bases outside the gene matches. The germline V gene has CDR1 SGHTA and CDR2 FQGNSA. This CDR3 is built from 15 residues. The CDR3 bases are TGTGCCAGCAGCCCTAGCGGGAGCTGGGCAGATACGCAGTATTTT. Translated: CASSPSGSWADTQYF.

V is TRBV25-1 and J is TRBJ2-7, with a weak D call TRBD2 (7 bases). Germline CDR1 is MGHDK and CDR2 is SYGVNS. The CDR3 covers 16 residues. Trimming left V 4 bases short and J 4 bases short, with 20 bases between. The CDR3 spells CASSAPWTRRGYEQYF. CDR3 DNA: TGTGCCAGCAGTGCCCCCTGGACTAGGAGGGGGTACGAGCAGTACTTC.

V is TRBV28 and J is TRBJ1-2; 9 nucleotides align to TRBD1. Per the germline V gene, CDR1 is MDHEN and CDR2 is SYDVKM. CDR3 length: 17 amino acids. J was trimmed by 6 bases and V by 7 bases; bases with no gene match: 18. CDR3 sequence reads: CASIELSGTGRLDGYTF. In DNA, the CDR3 is TGTGCCAGCATCGAATTATCCGGGACAGGGCGTCTCGATGGCTACACCTTC.

The rearrangement uses TRBV5-8 and TRBJ1-6; 7 bases match TRBD1. CDR1 SGHTS and CDR2 YDEGEE come from the germline V gene. J was trimmed by 16 bases and V by 4 bases; bases with no gene match: 14. CDR3 size: 14 residues. In nucleotides, the CDR3 is TGTGCCAGCAGCGTCACCGGGACAGCCTCCTTTCTCCACTTT. Translation: CASSVTGTASFLHF.

The chain links TRBV29-1 to TRBJ2-1, with D maybe TRBD2 (6 bases). The V gene's germline CDR1 is SQVTM and CDR2 ANQGSEA. V was cut by 8 bases and J by 7 bases, with 24 bases left in between. CDR3 length: 15 residues. The CDR3 sequence: CSLLGLKGMGNEQFF. The DNA of the CDR3 is TGCAGCTTATTGGGACTGAAGGGGATGGGGAATGAGCAGTTCTTC.

The rearrangement links TRBV7-9 to TRBJ1-6; D is ambiguous. Trimming removed 2 bases from V and 6 bases from J, with 11 bases in between. CDR1 is SEHNR, CDR2 FQNEAQ, per germline (reference sequence). CDR3 length: 15 residues. CDR3 in DNA: TGTGCCAGCAGCTTATCGGCAGCGAGTAATTCACCCCTCCACTTT. This codes for CASSLSAASNSPLHF.

The chain has TRBV5-3 and TRBJ2-3; 12 bases are shared with TRBD2. TRBV5-3 is annotated as an ORF whose role is uncertain. With V trimmed by 9 bases and J by 5 bases, 16 bases remained unmatched. The CDR3 contains 17 residues. Written as DNA, the CDR3 is TGTGCCACTAAAGGGCGGATAACTAGCGGGAGGATAGATACGCAGTATTTT. Protein: CATKGRITSGRIDTQYF.

The chain couples TRBV13 to TRBJ1-2; D is possibly TRBD1 (5 bases). The germline gives CDR1 PRHDT, CDR2 FYEKMQ (reference sequence). This CDR3 has 13 residues. The V end was cut by 5 bases, the J end by 1 base, with 8 bases between. The CDR3 reads CASSADNNYGYTF. CDR3 DNA: TGTGCCAGCAGCGCGGACAATAACTATGGCTACACCTTC.

The gene calls are TRBV2 and TRBJ2-7, with 7 bases identical to TRBD2. The CDR3 contains 12 residues. J was trimmed by 5 bases and V by 4 bases; bases with no gene match: 2. Germline CDR1 is SNHLY and CDR2 is FYNNEI. Written as DNA, the CDR3 is TGTGCCAGCAGTGGGGGAGGGGACGAGCAGTACTTC. Its protein is CASSGGGDEQYF.

V and J are TRBV25-1 and TRBJ1-1, with D possibly being TRBD1 (5 bases). From germline, CDR1 is MGHDK and CDR2 SYGVNS. There are 11 residues in the CDR3. Deletions cut 4 bases from V and 10 bases from J, with 10 bases between. CDR3 residues: CASSVTDRAFF. In nucleotides, the CDR3 is TGTGCCAGCAGTGTGACAGATCGAGCTTTCTTT.

The chain couples TRBV3-1 (or the pseudogene TRBV3-2) to TRBJ2-1, with D perhaps matching TRBD2 (6 bases). V was shortened by 1 base and J by 13 bases, with 14 bases between the two germline ends. The CDR3 is 13 amino acids. Per the germline V gene, CDR1 is LGHDT and CDR2 is YNNKEL (reference sequence). Here the CDR3 reads CASSQGRPGVQFF. CDR3 in DNA: TGTGCCAGCAGCCAAGGACGCCCGGGAGTCCAGTTCTTC.

For this clone: In the same sample, other DNA sequences code for this CDR3. The V and J genes are TRBV30 and TRBJ1-3, with D possibly TRBD1 on 6 matching bases. V lost 0 bases and J lost 4, with 10 bases in between. This CDR3 contains 14 residues. Germline V CDR1 and CDR2: GTSNPN, SVGIG (reference sequence). Here the CDR3 reads CAWSVGGSGNTIYF. DNA of the CDR3: TGTGCCTGGAGTGTAGGGGGATCCGGAAACACCATATATTTT.

The rearrangement uses TRBV19 and TRBJ1-6; the D is unclear. The germline V gene has CDR1 LNHDA and CDR2 SQIVND (reference sequence). Trimming left V 1 base short and J 7 bases short, with 14 bases between. The CDR3 spans 16 residues. CDR3 amino acids: CASSIGGRGLNSPLHF. In DNA, the CDR3 is TGTGCCAGTAGTATAGGAGGGCGAGGGCTAAATTCACCCCTCCACTTT.

The chain joins TRBV25-1 to TRBJ2-2; D perhaps matches TRBD1 (6 bases). With 7 bases removed from V and 6 bases from J, the gap between germline ends came to 18 bases. Germline V gene lookup returns CDR1 MGHDK and CDR2 SYGVNS. The CDR3 length is 15 residues. For the CDR3, the DNA is TGTGCCAGCAAGACTTCGACAGGAAAGCCCGGGGAGCTGTTTTTT. It encodes CASKTSTGKPGELFF.

This sequence joins TRBV7-2 and TRBJ2-1, with 8 bases matching TRBD2. Germline V CDR1 and CDR2: SGHTA, FQGNSA. CDR3 size: 15 residues. After removal of 3 bases from V and 8 bases from J, the junction contained 9 bases not matched to a gene. Here the CDR3 DNA reads TGTGCCAGCAGCTTGCCCAGCGGGAGTCGGGATGAGCAGTTCTTC. Its translation: CASSLPSGSRDEQFF.

The V call is TRBV10-2, the J call TRBJ2-7; 11 nucleotides agree with TRBD2. The CDR3 is 17 amino acids. The V segment lost 4 bases and the J segment 0 bases; nucleotides outside the gene matches: 8. In germline, CDR1 is WSHSY, CDR2 SAAADI. Here the CDR3 DNA reads TGCGCCAGCAGTGGTAGGACTAGCGGGCGTAGCTCCTACGAGCAGTACTTC. This translates into CASSGRTSGRSSYEQYF.

The J gene is TRBJ1-4, the V gene TRBV6-6; D unresolved. Germline loops: CDR1 MNHNY, CDR2 SVGAGI (reference sequence). There are 14 residues in the CDR3. V gave up 6 bases and J gave up 7 bases, with 15 bases separating them. CDR3 nucleotide sequence: TGTGCCAGCAGGGTACATAGAGGTGGTGAAAAACTGTTTTTT. It codes for CASRVHRGGEKLFF.

V gene TRBV7-3 combines with J gene TRBJ2-1; the match to TRBD2 covers 8 bases. CDR3 length: 15 residues. The ends lost 2 bases at V and 10 bases at J; junction bases unmatched: 10. Per germline, CDR1 SGHTA and CDR2 FQGTGA. Written as DNA, the CDR3 is TGTGCCAGCAGCTTAGGCCTAGCGGGTCTGCAAGAGCAGTTCTTC. It encodes CASSLGLAGLQEQFF.

The rearrangement uses TRBV30 and TRBJ1-1; no definite D call. The germline CDR1 and CDR2 sequences are GTSNPN and SVGIG (reference sequence). Trimming left V 0 bases short and J 4 bases short, with 6 bases between. This CDR3 region has 12 residues. CDR3 residues: CAWSVYGTEAFF. In DNA form, the CDR3 reads TGTGCCTGGAGTGTATACGGCACTGAAGCTTTCTTT.

The chain is built from TRBV5-4 and TRBJ1-4; D is unresolved. The CDR3 covers 14 residues. The germline V gene has CDR1 SGHNT and CDR2 YYREEE (reference sequence). V lost 4 bases and J 8 bases, leaving 15 bases between the germline ends. This chain's CDR3 is CASSLTPTSEKLFF. The DNA of the CDR3 is TGTGCCAGCAGCCTCACCCCTACTTCCGAAAAACTGTTTTTT.

The V gene is TRBV28, the J gene TRBJ1-5; tentative D call: TRBD1 (6 bases). CDR3 size: 14 residues. Germline-derived CDR1 and CDR2 are MDHEN and SYDVKM. V was shortened by 3 bases and J by 7 bases, with 13 bases between the two germline ends. CDR3 protein: CASSFNRAGQPQHF. In DNA, the CDR3 is TGTGCCAGCAGTTTTAACAGGGCCGGACAGCCCCAGCATTTT.

The chain has TRBV9 and TRBJ2-5; TRBD2 matches 8 bases. The CDR3 covers 17 residues. Trimming took 0 bases from V and 2 from J; bases not matched to a gene: 9. CDR1 is SGDLS and CDR2 is YYNGEE in the germline V gene. The DNA of the CDR3 is TGTGCCAGCAGCGTAGGGGGGAGCGGGAGAGGTCAAGAGACCCAGTACTTC. Translation: CASSVGGSGRGQETQYF.